These 10 T cell receptor beta chains were sequenced from one sample in a study of blood T cell repertoires in COVID-19. Using immunoSEQ multiplex PCR, the repertoire was profiled, and TCRdb retains in-frame clones only, with some absent. The profile shows about 140,000 clones, 75% to 85% of them singletons. Sequences were obtained from peripheral blood. The receptors shown here come from a man in his fifties or sixties with acute or convalescent COVID-19.

CDR3 DNA sequence: TGCGCCAGCAGCTTGGGCGGGGGGGCCGGGGAGACCCAGTACTTC. Its protein product is CASSLGGGAGETQYF. The chain employs TRBV5-1 and TRBJ2-5, with 9 bases identical to TRBD2. This CDR3 has 15 amino acids. Germline values: CDR1 SGHRS, CDR2 YFSETQ. With 0 bases clipped from V and 5 bases from J, the junction kept 5 bases outside the gene matches.

The chain uses TRBV11-2 and TRBJ1-1, with 7 bases lining up with TRBD1. V lost 5 bases to trimming and J lost 4 bases; unmatched junction nucleotides: 10. The CDR3 runs 15 residues. CDR1 is SGHAT and CDR2 is FQNNGV in the germline V gene. The CDR3 spells CASSPPPDRTTEAFF. The CDR3 region has the DNA TGTGCCAGCAGCCCCCCACCGGACAGGACCACTGAAGCTTTCTTT.

The V gene is TRBV25-1, the J gene TRBJ2-2; the match to TRBD1 covers 9 bases. CDR1 and CDR2 (germline): MGHDK, SYGVNS. V lost 3 bases, J lost 0 bases, and 2 bases stayed unmatched. The CDR3 runs to 16 residues. CDR3 in DNA: TGTGCCAGCAGTGATGACAGGGGGTCGAACACCGGGGAGCTGTTTTTT. Protein product: CASSDDRGSNTGELFF.

This chain uses TRBV5-4 with TRBJ2-2, with a possible D match to TRBD1 (5 bases). V dropped 0 bases and J dropped 1 base, with 10 bases sitting between them. The length of the CDR3 is 16 residues. Germline loops: CDR1 SGHNT, CDR2 YYREEE (reference sequence). CDR3 loop: CASSLGQLGNTGELFF. The CDR3 bases are TGTGCCAGCAGCTTGGGACAGCTTGGGAACACCGGGGAGCTGTTTTTT.

This clone was observed once. The chain recombines TRBV2 with TRBJ2-1; a weak D match, TRBD2 (10 bases). The length of the CDR3 is 14 residues. Germline V gene data show CDR1 as SNHLY and CDR2 as FYNNEI. V lost 6 bases and J lost 10, with 19 bases in between. For the CDR3, the DNA is TGTGCCAGCAGGGTACTAGCGGGGACAGGGGAGCAGTTCTTC. It encodes CASRVLAGTGEQFF.

The V gene is TRBV10-3, the J gene TRBJ2-7, with 9 bases aligning to TRBD1. V was clipped by 3 bases and J by 5 bases; unmatched bases: 5. This CDR3 region has 14 residues. CDR1 and CDR2 (germline): ENHRY, SYGVKD. The CDR3 DNA sequence: TGTGCCATCAGTGACCGGGGGGACAGGGACGAGCAGTACTTC. It specifies CAISDRGDRDEQYF.

The V and J genes are TRBV6-5 and TRBJ1-4, with 8 positions matching TRBD1. CDR3 length: 15 residues. Per the germline V gene, CDR1 is MNHEY and CDR2 is SVGAGI. V lost 6 bases, J lost 7 bases, and 10 bases stayed unmatched. CDR3 in DNA: TGTGCCAGCAGCCCCGGAGGGACAGGCCTTGAAAAACTGTTTTTT. The encoded protein is CASSPGGTGLEKLFF.

The chain is built from TRBV12-5 and TRBJ2-1; 12 bases align to TRBD2. The V gene's germline CDR1 is LGHNT and CDR2 FRNRAP. The CDR3 consists of 16 residues. V lost 1 base, J lost 7 bases, and 5 bases stayed unmatched. CDR3 sequence: CASGLGGLAGLNEQFF. CDR3 DNA sequence: TGTGCTAGTGGTTTGGGGGGACTAGCGGGCCTTAATGAGCAGTTCTTC.

The gene calls are TRBV18 and TRBJ1-1; 7 bases are shared with TRBD1. This CDR3 is 15 amino acids long. Per the germline V gene, CDR1 is KGHSH and CDR2 is LQKENI. J lost 4 bases, V lost 2 bases, and 7 bases had no gene match. The CDR3 DNA is TGTGCCAGCTCACCAACAGGGGCACGGGGCACTGAAGCTTTCTTT. It yields the protein CASSPTGARGTEAFF.

V usage is TRBV18 and J usage is TRBJ2-2; 10 bases are a match to TRBD1. The CDR3 is 17 residues long. The V gene's germline CDR1 is KGHSH and CDR2 LQKENI. Unmatched junction bases numbered 5, after V lost 0 bases and J lost 4 bases. DNA of the CDR3: TGTGCCAGCTCACCACCGGGGACAGGGGTGAGCACCGGGGAGCTGTTTTTT. It encodes CASSPPGTGVSTGELFF.